This T cell receptor beta chain originates from a study of cytomegalovirus exposure and HLA in healthy donors. Sequencing was performed with immunoSEQ multiplex PCR; in TCRdb, only in-frame clones are kept and a portion is missing. Of fewer than 65,000 clones in the sample, approximately 89% were seen once. Per germline, CDR1 MNHNS and CDR2 SASEGT. V dropped 4 bases and J dropped 2 bases, with 15 bases sitting between them. This CDR3 spans 16 amino acids. The chain combines TRBV6-1 with TRBJ1-5; D is perhaps TRBD1 (5 bases). Source material: PBMCs. This clonotype was obtained from a woman younger than 30 in good health and CMV-seronegative. For the CDR3, the DNA is TGTGCCAGCAGTGGGCAGGGATTCATTGGCAATCAGCCCCAGCATTTT. Protein: CASSGQGFIGNQPQHF.